This TCR beta chain was profiled in a study of blood T cell repertoires in COVID-19. Overall study context: Whether acute or convalescent, the COVID-19 samples came from the United States, Italy and Spain. In each case, the material was cDNA or gDNA derived from T cells, B-cell-depleted T cells, or PBMCs.

As processed by the authors: Amplification of reference gene primers was used by the study to estimate nucleated cell counts. Method: immunoSEQ multiplex PCR; TCRdb's copy keeps in-frame clones and lacks some. V, J and clone size derive from that table, while D and trimming were established from the DNA sequence. The table has about 190,000 clones, roughly 85% seen once; the top ten hold about 5%. This CDR3 contains 15 residues. Deletions cut 0 bases from V and 5 bases from J, with 14 bases between. The germline V gene has CDR1 SGHVS and CDR2 FQNEAQ. The chain is built from TRBV7-8 and TRBJ2-7; maybe TRBD1 (5 bases). The origin of this receptor is a young woman with acute or convalescent COVID-19. Sequences were obtained from peripheral blood. CDR3 coding DNA: TGTGCCAGCAGCTTAGCGCCAGGGTGGTACAACGAGCAGTACTTC. Protein sequence: CASSLAPGWYNEQYF.